The 10 T cell receptor beta chains below come from one sample, sequenced in a study of CD8 T cells in ankylosing spondylitis. Study-wide points: There was a TCR beta motif, made of several highly homologous variants, that appeared characteristic of ankylosing spondylitis blood.

TCRdb reprocessed the 5' RACE reads with MiXCR, giving one entry per CDR3 protein. The top ten hold 15% to 20% of the sample, which has 650,000 to 800,000 distinct CDR3 sequences, 15% to 20% seen once. Which antigens these TCRs recognize remains unknown. The specimen sequenced was blood, either unsorted or a sorted T cell fraction (not recorded which). Every receptor here comes from a male donor with ankylosing spondylitis.

The J gene is TRBJ2-1, the V gene TRBV6-1; TRBD2 matches at 11 bases. The CDR3 consists of 15 residues. V was clipped by 8 bases and J by 7 bases; unmatched bases: 10. The germline V gene has CDR1 MNHNS and CDR2 SASEGT. CDR3 nucleotides: TGTGCCAGCGCCATTAGCGGGGGGGTCAGGAATGAGCAGTTCTTC. Encoded protein: CASAISGGVRNEQFF.

A few counts support this clonotype. The chain recombines TRBV27 with TRBJ2-1; the D is unclear. The V and J ends lost 3 bases and 7 bases respectively, with 7 bases between them. CDR3 length: 12 residues. CDR1 is MNHEY and CDR2 is SMNVEV in the germline V gene (reference sequence). The chain's CDR3 is CASSFNGNEQFF. The CDR3 nucleotides are TGTGCCAGCAGTTTCAACGGGAATGAGCAGTTCTTC.

The gene calls are TRBV12-3 or TRBV12-4 and TRBJ2-5; D could derive from TRBD1 or TRBD2 (5 bases each). The CDR3 has 14 amino acids. V was clipped by 7 bases and J by 0 bases, with 12 bases between them. CDR3 sequence reads: CASTWGGHQETQYF. Written as DNA, the CDR3 is TGTGCCAGCACCTGGGGCGGGCACCAAGAGACCCAGTACTTC.

This clonotype was found a few times. V usage is TRBV20-1 and J usage is TRBJ2-1; 8 bases line up with TRBD2. This CDR3 has 13 amino acids. Germline V gene data show CDR1 as DFQATT and CDR2 as SNEGSKA (reference sequence). V was clipped by 5 bases and J by 6 bases; unmatched bases: 6. CDR3 DNA: TGCAGTGCTTTGACTAGCGCCCCCAATGAGCAGTTCTTC. This translates into CSALTSAPNEQFF.

This clonotype came up a few times. DNA for the CDR3: TGTGCCAGTAGTACCCTTCTAGGGGGCATCGACGAGCAGTACTTC. The encoded protein is CASSTLLGGIDEQYF. This chain joins TRBV19 and TRBJ2-7; 7 nucleotides match TRBD1. Germline V CDR1 and CDR2: LNHDA, SQIVND (reference sequence). V was clipped by 4 bases and J by 5 bases; unmatched bases: 11. The CDR3 spans 15 residues. The whole variable domain, filled in from reference TRBV19 and TRBJ2-7, reads DGGITQSPKYLFRKEGQNVTLSCEQNLNHDAMYWYRQDPGQGLRLIYYSQIVNDFQKGDIAEGYSVSREKKESFPLTVTSAQKNPTAFYLCASSTLLGGIDEQYFGPGTRLTVT.

This clonotype was seen a handful of times. The chain carries TRBV9 and TRBJ2-2; TRBD2 matches 8 bases. V lost 4 bases to trimming and J lost 9 bases; unmatched junction nucleotides: 17. CDR1 is SGDLS, CDR2 YYNGEE, per germline. CDR3 length: 17 residues. The CDR3 region is CASSSRGGGSGARELFF. DNA for the CDR3: TGTGCCAGCAGCTCCCGAGGGGGAGGTAGCGGGGCCAGGGAGCTGTTTTTT.

This chain connects TRBV19 to TRBJ1-2; TRBD1 agrees at 9 bases. Germline-derived CDR1 and CDR2 are LNHDA and SQIVND (reference sequence). The CDR3 consists of 13 residues. With 3 bases clipped from V and 8 bases from J, the junction kept 4 bases outside the gene matches. For the CDR3, the DNA is TGTGCCAGTAGTATGGACAGGGGAAGCGGCTACACCTTC. Protein sequence: CASSMDRGSGYTF.

The V call is TRBV27, the J call TRBJ2-1; D ambiguous. This CDR3 spans 15 amino acids. Germline assignment: CDR1 MNHEY and CDR2 SMNVEV (reference sequence). V was trimmed by 4 bases and J by 5 bases, leaving 15 bases between them. The CDR3: CASSWSVALNNEQFF. CDR3 coding DNA: TGTGCCAGCAGTTGGAGCGTGGCTCTTAACAATGAGCAGTTCTTC.

The chain has TRBV11-2 and TRBJ1-1; no firm D call. With 0 bases removed from V and 6 bases from J, the gap between germline ends came to 11 bases. The CDR3 contains 14 residues. Germline CDR1 is SGHAT and CDR2 is FQNNGV. CDR3 region: CASSLDVVKAEAFF. CDR3 DNA sequence: TGTGCCAGCAGCTTAGATGTGGTGAAGGCTGAAGCTTTCTTT.

This clonotype came up a few times. The chain carries TRBV10-3 and TRBJ2-3, with D unresolved. Trimming removed 2 bases at V and 1 base at J, with 7 bases between. CDR1 ENHRY and CDR2 SYGVKD come from the germline V gene. The CDR3 is 14 amino acids. For the CDR3, the DNA is TGTGCCATCAGTGAGGGGGTTCGCACAGATACGCAGTATTTT. Translated, it gives CAISEGVRTDTQYF.